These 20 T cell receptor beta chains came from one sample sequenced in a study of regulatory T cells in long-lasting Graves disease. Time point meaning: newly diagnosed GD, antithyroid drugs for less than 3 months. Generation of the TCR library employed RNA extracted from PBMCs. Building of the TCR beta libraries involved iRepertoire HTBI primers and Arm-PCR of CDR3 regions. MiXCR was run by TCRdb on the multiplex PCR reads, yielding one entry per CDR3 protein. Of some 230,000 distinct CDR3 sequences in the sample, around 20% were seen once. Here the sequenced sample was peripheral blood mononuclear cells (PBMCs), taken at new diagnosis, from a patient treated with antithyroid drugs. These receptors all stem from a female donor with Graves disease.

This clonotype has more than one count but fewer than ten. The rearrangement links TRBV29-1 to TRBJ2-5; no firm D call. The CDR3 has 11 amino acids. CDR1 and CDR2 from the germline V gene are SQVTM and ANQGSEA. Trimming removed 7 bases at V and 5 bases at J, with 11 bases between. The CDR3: CSAAMGETQYF. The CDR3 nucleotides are TGCAGCGCCGCGATGGGGGAGACCCAGTACTTC.

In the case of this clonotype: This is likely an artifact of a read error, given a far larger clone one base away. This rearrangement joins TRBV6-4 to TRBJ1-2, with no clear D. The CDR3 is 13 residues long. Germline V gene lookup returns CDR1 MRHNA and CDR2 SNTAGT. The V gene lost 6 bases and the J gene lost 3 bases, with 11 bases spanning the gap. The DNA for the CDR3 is TGTGCCAGCAGCCCCGGACTGGACTATGGCTACACCTTC. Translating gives CASSPGLDYGYTF.

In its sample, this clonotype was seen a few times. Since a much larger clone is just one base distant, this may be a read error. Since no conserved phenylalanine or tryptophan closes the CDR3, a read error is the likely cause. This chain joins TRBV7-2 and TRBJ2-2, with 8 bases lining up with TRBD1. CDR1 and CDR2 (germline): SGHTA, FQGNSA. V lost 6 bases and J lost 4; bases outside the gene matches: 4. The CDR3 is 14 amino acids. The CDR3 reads CASSRDRLTGELFS. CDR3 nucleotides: TGTGCCAGCAGTCGGGACAGGCTCACCGGGGAGCTGTTTTCT.

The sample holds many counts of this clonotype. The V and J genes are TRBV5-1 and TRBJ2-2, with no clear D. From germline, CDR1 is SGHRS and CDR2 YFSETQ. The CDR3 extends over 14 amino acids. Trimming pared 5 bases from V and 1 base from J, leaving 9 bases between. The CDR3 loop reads CASRLQMNTGELFF. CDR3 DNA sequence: TGCGCCAGCAGATTACAGATGAACACCGGGGAGCTGTTTTTT.

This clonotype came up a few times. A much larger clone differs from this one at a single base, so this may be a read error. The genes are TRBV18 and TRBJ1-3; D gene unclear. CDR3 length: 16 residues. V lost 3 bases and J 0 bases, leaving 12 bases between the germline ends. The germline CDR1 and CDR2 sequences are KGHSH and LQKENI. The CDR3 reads CASSPSGPYSGNTIYF. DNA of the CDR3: TGTGCCAGCTCACCCTCGGGCCCCTACTCTGGAAACACCATATATTTT.

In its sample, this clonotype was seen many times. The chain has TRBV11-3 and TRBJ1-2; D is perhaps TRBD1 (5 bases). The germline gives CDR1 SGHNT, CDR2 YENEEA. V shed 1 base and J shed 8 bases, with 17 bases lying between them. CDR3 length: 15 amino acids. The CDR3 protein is CASSLGGSDITGYTF. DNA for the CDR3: TGTGCCAGCAGCTTAGGGGGCAGTGATATTACGGGCTACACCTTC.

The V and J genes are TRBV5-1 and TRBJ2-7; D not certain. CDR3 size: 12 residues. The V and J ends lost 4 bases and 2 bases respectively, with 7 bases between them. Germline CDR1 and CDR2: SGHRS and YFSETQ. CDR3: CASSELPYEQYF. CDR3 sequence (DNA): TGCGCCAGCAGCGAGTTACCCTACGAGCAGTACTTC.

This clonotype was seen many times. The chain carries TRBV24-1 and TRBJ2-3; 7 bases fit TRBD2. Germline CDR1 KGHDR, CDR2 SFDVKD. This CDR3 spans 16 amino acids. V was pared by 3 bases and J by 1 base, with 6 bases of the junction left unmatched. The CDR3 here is CATSDASGEGTDTQYF. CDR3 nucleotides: TGTGCCACCAGTGATGCTAGCGGAGAGGGCACAGATACGCAGTATTTT.

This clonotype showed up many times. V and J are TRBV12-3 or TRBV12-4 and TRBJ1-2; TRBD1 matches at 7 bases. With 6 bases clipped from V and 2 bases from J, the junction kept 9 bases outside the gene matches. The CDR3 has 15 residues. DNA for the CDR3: TGTGCCAGCAGCCACTCGGACAGGCCGAACTATGGCTACACCTTC. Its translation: CASSHSDRPNYGYTF.

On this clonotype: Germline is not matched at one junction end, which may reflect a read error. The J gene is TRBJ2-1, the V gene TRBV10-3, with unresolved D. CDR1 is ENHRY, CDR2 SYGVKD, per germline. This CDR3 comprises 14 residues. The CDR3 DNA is TGTACCATCAGTGGCCCTTTAGCTAGGGATGAGCAGTTCTTC. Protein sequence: CTISGPLARDEQFF.

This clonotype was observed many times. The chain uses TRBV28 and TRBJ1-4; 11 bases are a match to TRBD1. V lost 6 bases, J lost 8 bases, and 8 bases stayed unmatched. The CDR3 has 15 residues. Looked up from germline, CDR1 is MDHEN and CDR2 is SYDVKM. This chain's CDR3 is CASRGGGQGDEKLFF. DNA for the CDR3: TGTGCCAGCAGAGGGGGGGGACAGGGGGACGAAAAACTGTTTTTT.

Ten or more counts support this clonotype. CDR3 coding DNA: TGTGCCAGCAGCCTGGGACTACCTTACACCGGGGAGCTGTTTTTT. Amino acid sequence: CASSLGLPYTGELFF. The rearrangement uses TRBV11-3 and TRBJ2-2; 7 bases map to TRBD2. Germline CDR1 reads SGHNT; CDR2 reads YENEEA. This CDR3 is 15 amino acids long. With 5 bases clipped from V and 3 bases from J, the junction kept 6 bases outside the gene matches. The whole variable domain, filled in from reference TRBV11-3 and TRBJ2-2, reads EAGVVQSPRYKIIEKKQPVAFWCNPISGHNTLYWYLQNLGQGPELLIRYENEEAVDDSQLPKDRFSAERLKGVDSTLKIQPAELGDSAVYLCASSLGLPYTGELFFGEGSRLTVL.

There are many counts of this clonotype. In DNA, the CDR3 is TGTGCCACCAGTGATTCCGGGACAGGGGGCACAGATGAGCAGTTCTTC. Amino acid sequence: CATSDSGTGGTDEQFF. This chain links TRBV24-1 with TRBJ2-1; 12 bases fit TRBD1. CDR1 and CDR2 (germline): KGHDR, SFDVKD. The CDR3 has 16 residues. Losses at the gene ends were 2 bases for V and 8 bases for J; bases not matched to a gene: 6.

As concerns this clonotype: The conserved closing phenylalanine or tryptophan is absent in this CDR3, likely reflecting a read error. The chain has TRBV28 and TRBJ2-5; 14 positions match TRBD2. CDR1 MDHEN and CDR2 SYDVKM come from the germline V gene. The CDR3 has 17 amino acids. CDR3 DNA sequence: TGTACCAGCAGTCTTTCCGGGACTAGCGGGAGTAGGGTGACCCAGTACTTA. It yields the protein CTSSLSGTSGSRVTQYL.

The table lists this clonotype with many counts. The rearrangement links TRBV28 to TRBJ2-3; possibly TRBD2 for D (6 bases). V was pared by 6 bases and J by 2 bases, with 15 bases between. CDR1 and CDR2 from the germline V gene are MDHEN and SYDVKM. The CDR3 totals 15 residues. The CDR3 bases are TGTGCCAGCAGGGCTATCAGGGAGGTCACAGATACGCAGTATTTT. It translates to CASRAIREVTDTQYF.

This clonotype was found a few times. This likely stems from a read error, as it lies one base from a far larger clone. CDR3 DNA sequence: TGTGCCAGCAGGCCTCGGAGGCGTTCAACGCAGTGTTTT. Protein: CASRPRRRSTQCF. The chain carries TRBV12-3 or TRBV12-4 and TRBJ2-1; possibly TRBD2 for D (5 bases). The CDR3 consists of 13 residues.

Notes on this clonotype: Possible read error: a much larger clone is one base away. The CDR3 bases are TGCGCCAGCAGCCATGACCCAGTCAAAGCCGAGAGGGAAAAACTGCTTTTT. This gives the protein CASSHDPVKAEREKLLF. The genes are TRBV4-1 and TRBJ1-4; D unresolved. The CDR3 runs 17 residues. Germline values: CDR1 MGHRA, CDR2 YSYEKL.

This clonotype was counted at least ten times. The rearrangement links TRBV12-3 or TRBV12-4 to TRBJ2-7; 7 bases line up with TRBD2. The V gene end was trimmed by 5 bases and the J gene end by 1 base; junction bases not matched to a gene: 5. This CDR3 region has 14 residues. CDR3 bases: TGTGCCAGCAGTGACGGGACTATATCCTACGAGCAGTACTTC. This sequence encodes CASSDGTISYEQYF.

CDR3 residues: CAWLRGYGYTF. The CDR3 region has the DNA TGTGCCTGGCTACGGGGATATGGCTACACCTTC. This sequence joins TRBV30 and TRBJ1-2, with unresolved D. Trimming pared 5 bases from V and 5 bases from J, leaving 9 bases between. There are 11 residues in the CDR3. Germline-derived CDR1 and CDR2 are GTSNPN and SVGIG (reference sequence).

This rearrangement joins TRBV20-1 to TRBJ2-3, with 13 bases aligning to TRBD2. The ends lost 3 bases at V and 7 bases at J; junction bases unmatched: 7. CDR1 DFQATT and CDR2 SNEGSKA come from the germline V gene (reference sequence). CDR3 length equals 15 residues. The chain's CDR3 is CSASPLAGGPNTQYF. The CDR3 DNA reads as TGCAGTGCTAGTCCACTAGCGGGAGGGCCCAATACGCAGTATTTT.